One sample yielded the 5 T cell receptor beta chains listed below, sequenced in a study of regulatory T cells in long-lasting Graves disease. Through Arm-PCR of CDR3 regions and iRepertoire HTBI primers, TCR beta libraries were built. MiXCR, run by TCRdb on the multiplex PCR reads, gives a single entry per CDR3 protein. The repertoire includes 440,000 or so distinct CDR3 sequences, around 17% of them detected once, and roughly a tenth sits in the top ten. As to time point: newly diagnosed GD, antithyroid drugs for less than 3 months. TCR sequences were obtained from RNA taken from PBMCs. The same specimen was also included in a second study, on T cells in Graves' hyperthyroidism and ophthalmopathy.

This material consisted of peripheral blood mononuclear cells (PBMCs), taken at new diagnosis, from a patient treated with antithyroid drugs. These receptors all stem from a woman in her 30s with Graves disease.

This clonotype was found a few times. The chain joins TRBV19 to TRBJ1-5; no clear D. V lost 3 bases and J 6 bases, leaving 12 bases between the germline ends. The CDR3 covers 14 residues. Germline CDR1 reads LNHDA; CDR2 reads SQIVND (reference sequence). CDR3 sequence reads: CASSIGQVGQPQHF. CDR3 coding DNA: TGTGCCAGTAGTATCGGGCAGGTTGGTCAGCCCCAGCATTTT.

This clonotype has only a few counts. The chain uses TRBV5-1 and TRBJ2-7; 9 bases map to TRBD2. CDR1 is SGHRS, CDR2 YFSETQ, per germline. This CDR3 comprises 15 residues. V dropped 0 bases and J dropped 2; count of bases not matched to a gene: 3. The DNA for the CDR3 is TGCGCCAGCAGCTTGGCCAGCGGGAGGCCCTACGAGCAGTACTTC. Translated, it gives CASSLASGRPYEQYF.

This clonotype was found a few times. This chain connects TRBV5-4 to TRBJ2-7; 10 bases map to TRBD2. V lost 3 bases, J lost 1 base, and 4 bases stayed unmatched. The CDR3 consists of 15 residues. CDR1 and CDR2 (germline): SGHNT, YYREEE (reference sequence). The CDR3 region is CASSYSGRSSYEQYF. As DNA, the CDR3 is TGTGCCAGCAGCTATAGCGGGAGGTCTTCCTACGAGCAGTACTTC.

This clonotype occurred a few times. V is TRBV28 and J is TRBJ2-2; tentatively, D is TRBD2 (5 bases). The germline V gene encodes CDR1 MDHEN and CDR2 SYDVKM. Trimming stripped 8 bases from V and 7 bases from J, with 20 bases between. The CDR3 covers 15 residues. In DNA, the CDR3 is TGTGCCAGCTCCCCACTCCGCGCGGGTATCGGGGAGCTGTTTTTT. Protein: CASSPLRAGIGELFF.

This clonotype was recorded a few times. V is TRBV6-2 or TRBV6-3 and J is TRBJ2-7, with 7 bases matching TRBD2. Germline-derived CDR1 and CDR2 are MNHEY and SVGEGT. The CDR3 consists of 15 residues. With 4 bases clipped from V and 1 base from J, the junction kept 7 bases outside the gene matches. The CDR3 here is CASSFKRGFSYEQYF. The CDR3 DNA reads TGTGCCAGCAGTTTTAAGCGGGGATTTTCCTACGAGCAGTACTTC.